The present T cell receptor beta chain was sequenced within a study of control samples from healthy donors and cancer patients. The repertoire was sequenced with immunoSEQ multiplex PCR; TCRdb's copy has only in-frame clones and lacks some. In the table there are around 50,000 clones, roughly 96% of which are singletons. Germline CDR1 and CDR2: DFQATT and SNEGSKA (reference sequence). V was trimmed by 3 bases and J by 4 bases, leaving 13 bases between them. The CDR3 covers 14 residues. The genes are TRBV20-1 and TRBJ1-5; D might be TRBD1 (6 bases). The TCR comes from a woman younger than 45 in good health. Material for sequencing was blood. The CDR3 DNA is TGCAGTGCTAGTAACAGGGAAGGGAATCAGCCCCAGCATTTT. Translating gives CSASNREGNQPQHF.